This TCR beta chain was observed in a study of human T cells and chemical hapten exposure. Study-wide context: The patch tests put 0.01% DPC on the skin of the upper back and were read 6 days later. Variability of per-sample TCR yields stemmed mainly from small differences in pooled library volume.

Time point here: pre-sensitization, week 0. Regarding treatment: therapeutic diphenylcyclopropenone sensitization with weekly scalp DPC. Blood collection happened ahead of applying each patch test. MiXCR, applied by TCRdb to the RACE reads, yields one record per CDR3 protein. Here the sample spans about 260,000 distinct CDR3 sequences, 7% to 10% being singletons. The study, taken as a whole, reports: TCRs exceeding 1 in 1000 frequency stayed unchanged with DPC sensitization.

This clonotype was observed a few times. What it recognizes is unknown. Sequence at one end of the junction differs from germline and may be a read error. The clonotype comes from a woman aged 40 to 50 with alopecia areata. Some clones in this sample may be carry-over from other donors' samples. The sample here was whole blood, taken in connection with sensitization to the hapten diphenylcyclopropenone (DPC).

The CDR3 DNA reads as TGTGCCAGCAGCTTAAGGACTAGCGGGACTAGACTGGACTTC. The encoded protein is CASSLRTSGTRLDF. This chain links TRBV13 with TRBJ2-7; 12 positions match TRBD2. The CDR3 runs to 14 residues. From germline, CDR1 is PRHDT and CDR2 FYEKMQ (reference sequence).